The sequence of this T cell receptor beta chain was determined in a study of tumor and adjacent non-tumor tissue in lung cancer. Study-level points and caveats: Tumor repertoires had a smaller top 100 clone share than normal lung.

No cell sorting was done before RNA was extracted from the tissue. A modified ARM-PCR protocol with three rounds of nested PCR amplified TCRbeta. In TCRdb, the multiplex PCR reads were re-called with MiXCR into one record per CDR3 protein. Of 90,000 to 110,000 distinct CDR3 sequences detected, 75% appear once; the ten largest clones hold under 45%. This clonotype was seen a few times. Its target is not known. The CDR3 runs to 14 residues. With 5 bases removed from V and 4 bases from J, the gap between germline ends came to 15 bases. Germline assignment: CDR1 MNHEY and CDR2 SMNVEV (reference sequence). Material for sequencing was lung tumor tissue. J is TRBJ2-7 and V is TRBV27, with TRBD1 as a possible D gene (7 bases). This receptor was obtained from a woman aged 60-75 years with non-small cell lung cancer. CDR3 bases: TGTGCCAGCAGTCTGCCCGGGGGACAGTACGAGCAGTACTTC. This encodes CASSLPGGQYEQYF.